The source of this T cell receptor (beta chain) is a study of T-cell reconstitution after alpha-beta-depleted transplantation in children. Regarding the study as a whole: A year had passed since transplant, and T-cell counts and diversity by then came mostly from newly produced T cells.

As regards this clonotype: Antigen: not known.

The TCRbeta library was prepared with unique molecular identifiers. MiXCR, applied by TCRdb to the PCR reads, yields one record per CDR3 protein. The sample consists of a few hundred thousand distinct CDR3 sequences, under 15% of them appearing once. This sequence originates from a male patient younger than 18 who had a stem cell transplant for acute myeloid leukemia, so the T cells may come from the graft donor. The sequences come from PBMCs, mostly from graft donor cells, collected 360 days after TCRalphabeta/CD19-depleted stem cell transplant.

CDR3 residues: CASSLADGVMNTEAFF. CDR3 DNA: TGTGCCAGCAGCTTAGCAGACGGGGTCATGAACACTGAAGCTTTCTTT. This chain links TRBV11-2 with TRBJ1-1, with no clear D. V was pared by 1 base and J by 0 bases, with 12 bases between. This CDR3 region has 16 residues. CDR1 SGHAT and CDR2 FQNNGV come from the germline V gene.